The source of this TCR beta chain is a study of CD8 T cells in ankylosing spondylitis. Study conclusions and caveats: A TCR beta motif of eight or nine highly homologous variants seemed to mark ankylosing spondylitis blood. Clones tied to disease were said to be significantly enriched in matched ankylosing spondylitis synovial fluid. Some of these motif variants have turned up before, in reports on reactive arthritis synovial fluid and blood.

The TCR beta libraries were generated through quantitative 5'-RACE incorporating molecular barcodes. TCRdb re-called the 5' RACE reads through MiXCR, storing one row per CDR3 protein. The sample lists 80,000 to 90,000 distinct CDR3 sequences; 27% were seen once. V lost 3 bases to trimming and J lost 2 bases, with 6 bases between them. The CDR3 contains 13 residues. This clonotype was counted many times. Its antigen is undetermined. Sequencing was done on a sample of blood, either unsorted or a sorted T cell fraction (not recorded which). This TCR derives from a male donor with ankylosing spondylitis or in good health (not recorded which). This chain joins TRBV12-3 or TRBV12-4 and TRBJ2-3; D may match TRBD1 or TRBD2 (5 bases each). CDR3 coding DNA: TGTGCCAGCAGTTTGGGGGACACAGATACGCAGTATTTT. Protein product: CASSLGDTDTQYF.